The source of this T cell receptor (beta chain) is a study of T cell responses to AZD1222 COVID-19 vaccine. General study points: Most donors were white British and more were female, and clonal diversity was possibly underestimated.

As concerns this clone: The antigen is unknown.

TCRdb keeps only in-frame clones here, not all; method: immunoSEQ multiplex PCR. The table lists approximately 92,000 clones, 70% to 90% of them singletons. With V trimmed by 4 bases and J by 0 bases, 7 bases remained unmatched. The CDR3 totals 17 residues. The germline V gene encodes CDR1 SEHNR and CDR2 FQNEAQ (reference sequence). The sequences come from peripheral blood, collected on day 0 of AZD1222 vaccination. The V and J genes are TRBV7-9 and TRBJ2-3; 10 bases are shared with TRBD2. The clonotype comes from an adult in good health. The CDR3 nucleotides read TGTGCCAGCAGCTCCACCGAGGGACTAGCGAGCACAGATACGCAGTATTTT. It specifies CASSSTEGLASTDTQYF. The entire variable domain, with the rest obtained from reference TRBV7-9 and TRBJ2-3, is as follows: DTGVSQNPRHKITKRGQNVTFRCDPISEHNRLYWYRQTLGQGPEFLTYFQNEAQLEKSRLLSDRFSAERPKGSFSTLEIQRTEQGDSAMYLCASSSTEGLASTDTQYFGPGTRLTVL.